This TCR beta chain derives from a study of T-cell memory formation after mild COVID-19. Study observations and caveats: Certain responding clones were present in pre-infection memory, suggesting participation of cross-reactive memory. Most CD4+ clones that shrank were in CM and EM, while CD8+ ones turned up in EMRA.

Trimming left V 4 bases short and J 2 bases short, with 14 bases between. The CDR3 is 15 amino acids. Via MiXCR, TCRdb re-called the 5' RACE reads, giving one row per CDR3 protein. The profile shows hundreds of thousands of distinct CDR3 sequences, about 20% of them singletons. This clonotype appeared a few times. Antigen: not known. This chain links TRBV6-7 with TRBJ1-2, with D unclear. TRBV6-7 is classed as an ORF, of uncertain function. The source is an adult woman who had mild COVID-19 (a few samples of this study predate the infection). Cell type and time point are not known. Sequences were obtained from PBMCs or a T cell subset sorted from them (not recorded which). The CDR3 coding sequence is TGTGCCAGCAGTTTACGGACCCGGCGGAACTATGGCTACACCTTC. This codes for CASSLRTRRNYGYTF.